The present entry profiles one T cell receptor (beta chain) with its context. Its antigen is not known. Trimming stripped 2 bases from V and 4 bases from J, with 8 bases between. CDR1 and CDR2 from the germline V gene are LNHDA and SQIVND (reference sequence). The CDR3 is made up of 13 amino acids. Assay execution proceeded at the deep level. Profiling relied on immunoSEQ multiplex PCR, and the TCRdb table lists in-frame clones only, not all of them. The repertoire holds roughly 1,500,000 clones, with approximately 98.5% as singletons. This sample is part of a study of shared clonotypes between healthy human individuals. Study-wide points: Measured sharing among donors was expected to vary with sequencing depth.

The chain employs TRBV19 and TRBJ1-1, with a tentative D call TRBD1 (5 bases). The TCR comes from a man aged 25 to 40 in good health. Material: naive CD4+ T cells sorted from blood. Noted subset: CD45RA+ positively selected. The CDR3 sequence is CASSIIGATEAFF. CDR3 in DNA: TGTGCCAGTAGTATAATAGGGGCCACTGAAGCTTTCTTT.